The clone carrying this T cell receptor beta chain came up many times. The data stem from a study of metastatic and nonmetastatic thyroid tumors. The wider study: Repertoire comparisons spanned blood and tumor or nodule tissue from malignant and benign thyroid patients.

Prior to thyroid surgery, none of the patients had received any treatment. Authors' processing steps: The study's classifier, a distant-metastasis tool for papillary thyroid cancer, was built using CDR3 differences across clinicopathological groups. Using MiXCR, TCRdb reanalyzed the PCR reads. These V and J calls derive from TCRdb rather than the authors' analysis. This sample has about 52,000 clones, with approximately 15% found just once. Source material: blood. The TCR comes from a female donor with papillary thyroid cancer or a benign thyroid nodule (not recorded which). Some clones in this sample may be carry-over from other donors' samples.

The CDR3: CASSLMGATQETQYF. The CDR3 DNA is TGCGCCAGCAGCTTGATGGGGGCTACCCAAGAGACCCAGTACTTC. The chain joins TRBV5-1 to TRBJ2-5; D is possibly TRBD1 (6 bases). This CDR3 comprises 15 residues. The germline V gene encodes CDR1 SGHRS and CDR2 YFSETQ. The V end was cut by 1 base, the J end by 1 base, with 11 bases between.